The 17 T cell receptor beta chains below were found in one sample sequenced in a study of memory CD4+ T cells and cytomegalovirus serostatus. Single viable CD3+CD4+CD8-CD45RO+ cells were sorted as the memory CD4+ T cells. Using immunoSEQ multiplex PCR, the repertoire was profiled, and TCRdb retains in-frame clones only, with some absent. Among 40,000 to 45,000 clones listed, less than 85% were seen once. The specimen was memory CD4+ T cells from blood. These receptors all come from an adult in good health and CMV-seronegative.

V and J are TRBV7-9 and TRBJ2-3, with a possible D match to TRBD2 (5 bases). The CDR3 is 16 amino acids. Looked up from germline, CDR1 is SEHNR and CDR2 is FQNEAQ (reference sequence). V gave up 5 bases and J gave up 4 bases, with 19 bases separating them. The CDR3 nucleotides read TGTGCCAGCAGCCAAACCTACTGGGGAGCGGCAGATACGCAGTATTTT. As protein: CASSQTYWGAADTQYF.

The rearrangement joins TRBV27 to TRBJ1-5, with a possible D match to TRBD1 (5 bases). Trimming left V 6 bases short and J 0 bases short, with 9 bases between. The CDR3 has 14 amino acids. Germline V gene lookup returns CDR1 MNHEY and CDR2 SMNVEV (reference sequence). The CDR3 DNA is TGTGCCAGCAGGATGCAGGGTAGCAATCAGCCCCAGCATTTT. The encoded protein is CASRMQGSNQPQHF.

The V and J genes are TRBV2 and TRBJ2-7; no firm D call. Germline-derived CDR1 and CDR2 are SNHLY and FYNNEI. The CDR3 sequence is 11 residues long. The germline V and J ends were trimmed by 2 bases and 9 bases, with 8 bases remaining between them. The CDR3 nucleotides read TGTGCCAGCAGTGAATTTGGGCCGCAGTACTTC. Translated, it gives CASSEFGPQYF.

The V and J genes are TRBV9 and TRBJ2-5, with TRBD2 matching 14 bases. Trimming cost V 3 bases and J 5 bases; bases outside gene matches: 6. The CDR3 totals 16 residues. Germline lookup yields CDR1 SGDLS and CDR2 YYNGEE. For the CDR3, the DNA is TGTGCCAGCAGCGCAGGGACTAGCGGGGGTTGGGAGACCCAGTACTTC. The encoded protein is CASSAGTSGGWETQYF.

This clone came up a few times. The chain joins TRBV30 to TRBJ1-1; no reliable D call. CDR1 GTSNPN and CDR2 SVGIG come from the germline V gene (reference sequence). V was shortened by 4 bases and J by 0 bases, with 3 bases between the two germline ends. This CDR3 spans 11 amino acids. CDR3 protein: CAWKMNTEAFF. For the CDR3, the DNA is TGTGCCTGGAAAATGAACACTGAAGCTTTCTTT.

J is TRBJ2-5 and V is TRBV7-9; D remains unclear. Germline CDR1 reads SEHNR; CDR2 reads FQNEAQ (reference sequence). The ends were cut back, 4 bases at V and 6 bases at J, with 15 bases in the middle. The CDR3 sequence is 14 residues long. The CDR3 sequence: CASSSSSIDKTQYF. CDR3 DNA: TGTGCCAGCAGCTCCTCCAGCATTGACAAGACCCAGTACTTC.

J is TRBJ2-3 and V is TRBV30; D may be TRBD2 (6 bases). The V gene's germline CDR1 is GTSNPN and CDR2 SVGIG (reference sequence). V lost 5 bases and J lost 2, with 11 bases in between. CDR3 length: 13 residues. This chain's CDR3 is CAWGRGLTDTQYF. CDR3 bases: TGTGCCTGGGGACGGGGACTCACAGATACGCAGTATTTT.

V gene TRBV28 combines with J gene TRBJ2-5; D is unresolved. Germline CDR1 is MDHEN and CDR2 is SYDVKM. This CDR3 comprises 13 residues. V lost 5 bases and J 2 bases, leaving 9 bases between the germline ends. CDR3: CASSRGRQETQYF. As DNA, the CDR3 is TGTGCCAGCAGTCGTGGAAGACAAGAGACCCAGTACTTC.

The gene calls are TRBV2 and TRBJ2-3, with 9 bases identical to TRBD2. Trimming at V came to 7 bases and at J to 6 bases, leaving 8 bases not matched to a gene. The CDR3 runs 14 residues. Germline CDR1 and CDR2: SNHLY and FYNNEI. The DNA for the CDR3 is TGTGCCAGCAAGTGGGCGGGGGGGCAGGATACGCAGTATTTT. Translating it yields CASKWAGGQDTQYF.

The chain joins TRBV7-9 to TRBJ2-3; 7 nucleotides align to TRBD2. CDR3 length: 13 residues. With V trimmed by 11 bases and J by 5 bases, 10 bases remained unmatched. Germline V gene lookup returns CDR1 SEHNR and CDR2 FQNEAQ (reference sequence). CDR3 amino acids: CAQNGGSGDTQYF. CDR3 bases: TGTGCCCAAAACGGGGGGTCGGGAGATACGCAGTATTTT. The variable domain in full, with the rest retrieved from reference TRBV7-9 and TRBJ2-3, is DTGVSQNPRHKITKRGQNVTFRCDPISEHNRLYWYRQTLGQGPEFLTYFQNEAQLEKSRLLSDRFSAERPKGSFSTLEIQRTEQGDSAMYLCAQNGGSGDTQYFGPGTRLTVL.

The chain recombines TRBV11-2 with TRBJ2-7, with D perhaps matching TRBD1 or TRBD2 (5 bases each). Trimming removed 2 bases from V and 6 bases from J, with 17 bases in between. This CDR3 is built from 15 residues. Germline values: CDR1 SGHAT, CDR2 FQNNGV. The CDR3: CASSLQYPGGAEQYF. CDR3 in DNA: TGTGCCAGCAGCTTACAGTACCCTGGGGGAGCCGAGCAGTACTTC.

The chain uses TRBV5-6 and TRBJ2-2; 10 positions match TRBD1. This CDR3 has 16 amino acids. After removal of 2 bases from V and 5 bases from J, the junction contained 6 bases not matched to a gene. Germline CDR1 and CDR2: SGHDT and YYEEEE. In nucleotides, the CDR3 is TGTGCCAGCAGCTTTGGGGACAGGGGAATAACCGGGGAGCTGTTTTTT. Residues: CASSFGDRGITGELFF.

V and J are TRBV6-6 and TRBJ1-3, with 7 bases lining up with TRBD1. Germline-derived CDR1 and CDR2 are MNHNY and SVGAGI (reference sequence). CDR3 length equals 15 residues. The V gene end was trimmed by 8 bases and the J gene end by 0 bases; junction bases not matched to a gene: 7. CDR3 nucleotide sequence: TGTGCCAGCCAAGGGACAGCTTTCTCTGGAAACACCATATATTTT. Translating gives CASQGTAFSGNTIYF.

V is TRBV14 and J is TRBJ2-3; possible D gene TRBD2, 6 bases. The CDR3 extends over 16 amino acids. Trimming cost V 3 bases and J 1 base, with 14 bases left between them. Germline assignment: CDR1 SGHDN and CDR2 FVKESK. This CDR3 reads CASSQNAGLRTDTQYF. The CDR3 coding sequence is TGTGCCAGCAGCCAGAACGCGGGACTCCGCACAGATACGCAGTATTTT.

The rearrangement uses TRBV6-1 and TRBJ1-2, with 8 positions matching TRBD1. J lost 5 bases, V lost 1 base, and 6 bases had no gene match. The CDR3 length is 15 residues. Germline CDR1 is MNHNS and CDR2 is SASEGT. The CDR3, as DNA: TGTGCCAGCAGTGAAGTGGGACAGGCGATTTATGGCTACACCTTC. Translated: CASSEVGQAIYGYTF.

The chain is built from TRBV19 and TRBJ1-5; 7 nucleotides agree with TRBD1. Germline assignment: CDR1 LNHDA and CDR2 SQIVND (reference sequence). Trimming at V came to 0 bases and at J to 7 bases, leaving 15 bases not matched to a gene. The CDR3 loop spans 18 amino acids. CDR3 bases: TGTGCCAGTAGTATAGATCTATTAAGGGCAGGGGGGGACCAGCCCCAGCATTTT. Translating it yields CASSIDLLRAGGDQPQHF.

V usage is TRBV27 and J usage is TRBJ2-1; 7 bases fit TRBD2. Germline CDR1 MNHEY, CDR2 SMNVEV (reference sequence). Unmatched junction bases numbered 12, after V lost 5 bases and J lost 8 bases. The CDR3 is made up of 15 amino acids. The DNA of the CDR3 is TGTGCCAGCAGTGAGGAGCGGGGAGTGGGGGATGAGCAGTTCTTC. This encodes CASSEERGVGDEQFF.